The rows below give T cell receptor beta chains drawn from one sample of a study of blood T cells in healthy people across ages. TCRdb independently ran MiXCR on the 5' RACE reads; one entry per CDR3 protein. The sample includes 650,000 to 700,000 distinct CDR3 sequences, over 40% of them seen just once. The specimen sequenced was blood. These receptors were taken from a woman at least 80 years old in good health. Each CDR3 is given with its conserved first and last residue. The D gene is left open where the match is weak. Some rows mark clone size as missing; the rest say once, few, many or name a class of expanded clone.

D: -
size: -
V: TRBV28
J: TRBJ1-2
CDR3: CASSFGAERGRGYTF
DNA: TGTGCCAGCAGTTTCGGAGCGGAGAGGGGGAGGGGCTACACCTTC

D: TRBD1
size: -
V: TRBV3-1
J: TRBJ2-1
CDR3: CASSLRRDRSHEQFF
DNA: TGTGCCAGCAGCCTTAGGAGGGACAGGAGCCATGAGCAGTTCTTC

D: TRBD2
size: many
V: TRBV7-8
J: TRBJ2-1
CDR3: CASSLRAGGLAGGQNEQFF
DNA: TGTGCCAGCAGCTTAAGGGCAGGTGGACTAGCGGGAGGGCAAAATGAGCAGTTCTTC

D: TRBD2
size: -
V: TRBV6-5
J: TRBJ2-3
CDR3: CASSYGGVTDTQYF
DNA: TGTGCCAGCAGCTACGGGGGGGTCACAGATACGCAGTATTTT

D: -
size: -
V: TRBV20-1
J: TRBJ1-5
CDR3: CSAIRGGALEYNQPQHF
DNA: TGCAGTGCGATTCGGGGGGGGGCCCTAGAATACAATCAGCCCCAGCATTTT

D: TRBD1
size: many
V: TRBV4-1
J: TRBJ2-1
CDR3: CASSQGDSYNEQFF
DNA: TGCGCCAGCAGCCAAGGGGACAGTTACAATGAGCAGTTCTTC

D: TRBD1
size: many
V: TRBV28
J: TRBJ1-2
CDR3: CASSFDRGFGYTF
DNA: TGTGCCAGCAGTTTTGACAGGGGGTTTGGCTACACCTTC

D: TRBD2
size: few
V: TRBV6-5
J: TRBJ2-3
CDR3: CASSYSGGRVYIAADTQYF
DNA: TGTGCCAGCAGTTACTCAGGCGGGAGGGTTTATATCGCCGCAGATACGCAGTATTTT

D: TRBD1
size: -
V: TRBV20-1
J: TRBJ1-2
CDR3: CSAGPGQEGYTF
DNA: TGCAGTGCTGGACCGGGACAGGAGGGCTACACCTTC

D: TRBD2
size: -
V: TRBV7-2
J: TRBJ2-3
CDR3: CASSKAGRTDTQYF
DNA: TGTGCCAGCAGTAAAGCGGGACGCACAGATACGCAGTATTTT

D: TRBD1
size: -
V: TRBV7-3
J: TRBJ2-2
CDR3: CASSQQGAQNTGELFF
DNA: TGTGCCAGCAGCCAACAGGGGGCTCAGAACACCGGGGAGCTGTTTTTT

D: TRBD1
size: many
V: TRBV6-5
J: TRBJ1-2
CDR3: CASRPPGGRGNYGYTF
DNA: TGTGCCAGCAGACCGCCAGGGGGCAGAGGGAACTATGGCTACACCTTC

D: TRBD2
size: many
V: TRBV12-3/TRBV12-4
J: TRBJ2-5
CDR3: CASSFSTSAQETQYF
DNA: TGTGCCAGCAGTTTTTCGACTAGCGCCCAAGAGACCCAGTACTTC

D: -
size: -
V: TRBV5-1
J: TRBJ2-1
CDR3: CASSSTGGLWGEQFF
DNA: TGCGCCAGCAGCTCCACTGGCGGGCTATGGGGCGAGCAGTTCTTC

D: TRBD2
size: -
V: TRBV12-5
J: TRBJ2-5
CDR3: CASKSGSLEETQYF
DNA: TGTGCTAGTAAGAGCGGGAGTTTGGAAGAGACCCAGTACTTC

D: TRBD1
size: -
V: TRBV13
J: TRBJ1-1
CDR3: CASSPSLDRVPEAFF
DNA: TGTGCCAGCAGCCCCTCCCTCGACAGGGTGCCTGAAGCTTTCTTT

D: -
size: -
V: TRBV14
J: TRBJ2-5
CDR3: CASSQDSPHRGEQYF
DNA: TGTGCCAGCAGCCAAGATAGTCCCCATAGGGGTGAGCAGTACTTC

D: TRBD2
size: many
V: TRBV12-3/TRBV12-4
J: TRBJ2-3
CDR3: CASSPGLADTDTQYF
DNA: TGTGCCAGCAGTCCAGGACTAGCGGACACAGATACGCAGTATTTT

D: -
size: -
V: TRBV4-2
J: TRBJ2-5
CDR3: CASSQDSPAQETQYF
DNA: TGTGCCAGCAGCCAAGATAGCCCAGCCCAAGAGACCCAGTACTTC

D: TRBD1
size: many
V: TRBV6-6
J: TRBJ2-7
CDR3: CASRLDRGHEQYF
DNA: TGTGCCAGCAGGCTCGACAGGGGCCACGAGCAGTACTTC

D: -
size: -
V: TRBV6-6
J: TRBJ2-3
CDR3: CASSYSKDRVITDTQYF
DNA: TGTGCCAGCAGTTACTCGAAGGACAGAGTAATAACAGATACGCAGTATTTT

D: TRBD1
size: -
V: TRBV29-1
J: TRBJ1-2
CDR3: CSSDRQGSGGYTF
DNA: TGCAGCAGCGACCGACAGGGTTCGGGGGGCTACACCTTC

D: TRBD2
size: many
V: TRBV20-1
J: TRBJ2-5
CDR3: CSARPRGTSGVETQYF
DNA: TGCAGTGCTAGACCCAGAGGGACTAGCGGGGTTGAGACCCAGTACTTC